This TCR beta chain was sequenced during a study of blood T cell repertoires in COVID-19. Study in general: Both acute and convalescent COVID-19 samples were obtained from the United States, Italy and Spain.

Original processing methods: Using reference gene primer amplification, nucleated cell counts were estimated. Sequenced by immunoSEQ multiplex PCR; TCRdb stores in-frame clones only, minus some. From that table come the V and J calls and clone size; the DNA was used to work out D and trimming. The sample lists about 260,000 clones; less than 90% were seen once. In assigning cohorts, the study relied on participant-reported clinical history. Donors of Cohort 3 who recovered were those that had two negative PCRs, clearance, or symptom resolution. This clone appeared a single time. V shed 4 bases, J shed 5 bases, and the junction held 7 bases outside the gene matches. CDR1 and CDR2 from the germline V gene are KGHSH and LQKENI. The CDR3 sequence is 14 residues long.

The TCR was taken from a woman aged 50 to 60 who had recovered from COVID-19. Sequenced input: PBMCs or T cells enriched from blood (not recorded which). The chain employs TRBV18 and TRBJ1-1; 7 bases are a match to TRBD1. The CDR3 DNA reads as TGTGCCAGCTCACGAGAGGGACAGAGTACTGAAGCTTTCTTT. The encoded protein is CASSREGQSTEAFF.